The clone carrying this TCR beta chain has a count of ten or more. Its cognate antigen is unknown. Thyroid surgery took place with no prior treatment in any patient. This sample is part of a study of metastatic and nonmetastatic thyroid tumors. Study-wide background: Repertoires from blood and tumor or nodule tissue of malignant and benign thyroid patients were compared. Study-wide findings and caveats: Compared with benign nodules, malignant thyroid tumors were reported to have significantly higher TCR beta diversity in both blood and tumor.

Through MiXCR, TCRdb re-clonotyped the PCR reads. The sample carries around 20,000 clones, around 11% recorded once. Trimming at V came to 9 bases and at J to 6 bases, leaving 9 bases not matched to a gene. Germline V gene data show CDR1 as LNHDA and CDR2 as SQIVND (reference sequence). The CDR3 is made up of 13 amino acids. Source material: blood. This chain uses TRBV19 with TRBJ1-1, with TRBD1 matching over 8 bases. This TCR was recovered from a female donor with papillary thyroid cancer or a benign thyroid nodule (not recorded which). Some clones in this sample may be carry-over from other donors' samples. DNA of the CDR3: TGTGCCAGCCAGAGACAGGGGACCCCTGAAGCTTTCTTT. It encodes CASQRQGTPEAFF.